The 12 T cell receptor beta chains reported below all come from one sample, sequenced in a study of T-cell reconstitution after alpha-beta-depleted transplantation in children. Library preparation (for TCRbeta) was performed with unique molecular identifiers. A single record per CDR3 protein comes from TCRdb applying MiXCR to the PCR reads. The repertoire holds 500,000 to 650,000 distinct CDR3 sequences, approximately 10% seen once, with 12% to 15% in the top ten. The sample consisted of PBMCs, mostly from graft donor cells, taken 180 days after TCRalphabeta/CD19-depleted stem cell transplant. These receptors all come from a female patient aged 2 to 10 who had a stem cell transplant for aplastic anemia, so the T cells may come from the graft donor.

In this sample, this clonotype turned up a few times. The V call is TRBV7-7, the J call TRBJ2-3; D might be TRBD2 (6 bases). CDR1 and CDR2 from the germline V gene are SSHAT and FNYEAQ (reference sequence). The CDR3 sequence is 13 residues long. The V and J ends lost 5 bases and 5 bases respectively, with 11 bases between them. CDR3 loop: CASSPGGQDTQYF. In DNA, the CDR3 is TGTGCCAGCAGCCCTGGAGGGCAAGATACGCAGTATTTT.

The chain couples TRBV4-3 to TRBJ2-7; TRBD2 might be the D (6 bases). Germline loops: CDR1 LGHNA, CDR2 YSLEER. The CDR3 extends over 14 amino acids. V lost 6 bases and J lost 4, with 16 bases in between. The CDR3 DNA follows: TGCGCCAGCAGTAAAGGCGGGATTGGTTACGAGCAGTACTTC. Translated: CASSKGGIGYEQYF.

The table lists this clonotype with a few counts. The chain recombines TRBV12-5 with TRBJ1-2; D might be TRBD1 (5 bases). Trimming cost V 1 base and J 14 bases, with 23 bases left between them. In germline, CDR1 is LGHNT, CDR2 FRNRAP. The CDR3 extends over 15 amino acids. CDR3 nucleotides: TGTGCTAGTGGTTTGGACCAGGGACTTTTAAGTGGACTGACCTTC. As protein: CASGLDQGLLSGLTF.

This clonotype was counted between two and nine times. The CDR3 DNA sequence: TGCGCCAGCAGCCAAGATTGGCAGTCCTCCTACAATGAGCAGTTCTTC. It specifies CASSQDWQSSYNEQFF. This rearrangement joins TRBV4-3 to TRBJ2-1, with unresolved D. This CDR3 spans 16 amino acids. The V end lost 0 bases, the J end lost 0 bases, and 9 bases lay between the germline ends. The germline V gene encodes CDR1 LGHNA and CDR2 YSLEER.

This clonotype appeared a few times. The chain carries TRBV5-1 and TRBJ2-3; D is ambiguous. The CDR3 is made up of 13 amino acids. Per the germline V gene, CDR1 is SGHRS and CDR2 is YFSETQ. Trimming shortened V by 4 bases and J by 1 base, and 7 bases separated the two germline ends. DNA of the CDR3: TGCGCCAGCAGCACCCCCCGCACAGATACGCAGTATTTT. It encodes CASSTPRTDTQYF.

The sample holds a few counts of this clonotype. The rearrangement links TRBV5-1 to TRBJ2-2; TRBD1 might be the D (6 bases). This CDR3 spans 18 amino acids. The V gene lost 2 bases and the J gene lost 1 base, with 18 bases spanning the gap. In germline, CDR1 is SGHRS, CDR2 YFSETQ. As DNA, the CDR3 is TGCGCCAGCAGCTTCCCACGGACAGCGCCCCAGAACACCGGGGAGCTGTTTTTT. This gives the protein CASSFPRTAPQNTGELFF.

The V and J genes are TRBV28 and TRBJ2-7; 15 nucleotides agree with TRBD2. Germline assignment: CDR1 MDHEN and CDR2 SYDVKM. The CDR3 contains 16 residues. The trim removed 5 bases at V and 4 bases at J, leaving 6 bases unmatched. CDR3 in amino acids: CASSKGLAGGWYEQYF. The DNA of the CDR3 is TGTGCCAGCAGTAAGGGACTAGCGGGAGGATGGTACGAGCAGTACTTC.

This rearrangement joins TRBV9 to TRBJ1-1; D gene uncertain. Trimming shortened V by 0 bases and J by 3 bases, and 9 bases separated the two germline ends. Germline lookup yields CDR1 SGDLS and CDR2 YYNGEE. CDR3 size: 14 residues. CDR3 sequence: CASSVGPAYTEAFF. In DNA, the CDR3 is TGTGCCAGCAGCGTAGGTCCGGCGTACACTGAAGCTTTCTTT. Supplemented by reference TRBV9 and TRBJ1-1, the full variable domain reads DSGVTQTPKHLITATGQRVTLRCSPRSGDLSVYWYQQSLDQGLQFLIQYYNGEERAKGNILERFSAQQFPDLHSELNLSSLELGDSALYFCASSVGPAYTEAFFGQGTRLTVV.

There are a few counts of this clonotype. CDR3 loop: CASSPRRALNEQFF. The DNA for the CDR3 is TGTGCCAGTAGTCCTAGGAGGGCCCTCAATGAGCAGTTCTTC. The chain recombines TRBV19 with TRBJ2-1; perhaps TRBD2 as D (6 bases). The CDR3 length is 14 residues. Germline loops: CDR1 LNHDA, CDR2 SQIVND (reference sequence). The V end lost 5 bases, the J end lost 6 bases, and 14 bases lay between the germline ends.

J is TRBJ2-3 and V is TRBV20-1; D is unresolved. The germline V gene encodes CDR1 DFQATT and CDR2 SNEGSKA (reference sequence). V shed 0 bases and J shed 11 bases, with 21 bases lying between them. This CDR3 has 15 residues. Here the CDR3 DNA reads TGCAGTGCTAGAGATCGGATAATAAGAGGATGGGAGCAGTATTTT. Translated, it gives CSARDRIIRGWEQYF.

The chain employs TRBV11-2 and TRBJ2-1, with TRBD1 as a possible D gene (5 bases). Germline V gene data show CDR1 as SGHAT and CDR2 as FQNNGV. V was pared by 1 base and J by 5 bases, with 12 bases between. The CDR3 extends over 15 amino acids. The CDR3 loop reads CASSLVQVLNNEQFF. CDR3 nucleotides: TGTGCCAGCAGCTTAGTACAGGTCCTGAACAATGAGCAGTTCTTC.

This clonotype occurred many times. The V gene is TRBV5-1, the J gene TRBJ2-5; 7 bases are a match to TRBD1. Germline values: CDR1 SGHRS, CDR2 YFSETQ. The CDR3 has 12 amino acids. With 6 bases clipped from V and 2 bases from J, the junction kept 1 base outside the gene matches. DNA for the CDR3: TGCGCCAGCAAACAGGGGCAAGAGACCCAGTACTTC. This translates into CASKQGQETQYF.